This entry lists 13 T cell receptor beta chains sequenced from one sample in a study of blood T cell repertoires in COVID-19. Profiled with immunoSEQ multiplex PCR; TCRdb holds only in-frame clones, not every one. Seen here are some 180,000 clones, over 75% observed once, and the top ten hold roughly a sixth. The sample consisted of peripheral blood. These TCRs come from a man aged 50-59 years with COVID-19, enrolled during active disease.

This chain links TRBV9 with TRBJ2-5; 8 bases match TRBD2. V lost 3 bases to trimming and J lost 1 base; unmatched junction nucleotides: 5. Germline V lookup: CDR1 SGDLS, CDR2 YYNGEE. The CDR3 is 15 amino acids. Here the CDR3 DNA reads TGTGCCAGCAGCGCCCAGCGGGGGCCCCAAGAGACCCAGTACTTC. It codes for CASSAQRGPQETQYF.

This clone was seen only once. The chain recombines TRBV29-1 with TRBJ2-5, with 10 nucleotides matching TRBD2. In germline, CDR1 is SQVTM, CDR2 ANQGSEA. CDR3 size: 15 residues. Trimming removed 2 bases from V and 2 bases from J; junction bases left unmatched: 5. CDR3 DNA sequence: TGCAGCGTTGAAATAGCGGGAGGCTCTCAAGAGACCCAGTACTTC. Translating gives CSVEIAGGSQETQYF.

The V gene is TRBV28, the J gene TRBJ2-4, with 7 bases identical to TRBD1. CDR3 size: 12 residues. CDR1 is MDHEN, CDR2 SYDVKM, per germline. Trimming removed 6 bases from V and 10 bases from J; junction bases left unmatched: 6. The CDR3 DNA reads TGTGCCAGCAGGGAAAGGGACAGAATTCAGTACTTC. It translates to CASRERDRIQYF.

The rearrangement uses TRBV6-5 and TRBJ1-1, with 10 nucleotides matching TRBD1. Germline assignment: CDR1 MNHEY and CDR2 SVGAGI. V lost 6 bases to trimming and J lost 2 bases; unmatched junction nucleotides: 6. The CDR3 contains 15 residues. The CDR3 DNA sequence: TGTGCCAGCAGGGCCGGGACAGGGGCCAACACTGAAGCTTTCTTT. Translation gives CASRAGTGANTEAFF.

The gene calls are TRBV28 and TRBJ2-1, with D perhaps TRBD1 (5 bases). Germline CDR1 reads MDHEN; CDR2 reads SYDVKM. V was trimmed by 3 bases and J by 5 bases, leaving 14 bases between them. The CDR3 covers 15 residues. The CDR3 DNA follows: TGTGCCAGCAGTTTGGTTCAGGGAACTCACAATGAGCAGTTCTTC. Its translation is CASSLVQGTHNEQFF.

The chain uses TRBV7-6 and TRBJ2-3; TRBD2 agrees at 7 bases. Trimming took 5 bases from V and 0 from J; bases not matched to a gene: 20. The CDR3 spans 20 residues. The germline V gene has CDR1 SGHVS and CDR2 FNYEAQ. In nucleotides, the CDR3 is TGTGCCAGCAGCCCAGGAGGAACCCCTTGGTCGGGGGGTAGCACAGATACGCAGTATTTT. It specifies CASSPGGTPWSGGSTDTQYF.

The CDR3 is CASTGVLSGDHNEQFF. CDR3 nucleotide sequence: TGTGCCAGCACCGGAGTTCTGAGCGGGGATCACAATGAGCAGTTCTTC. The J gene is TRBJ2-1, the V gene TRBV7-2, with 7 bases that match TRBD2. V dropped 7 bases and J dropped 5; count of bases not matched to a gene: 14. This CDR3 is 16 amino acids long. Looked up from germline, CDR1 is SGHTA and CDR2 is FQGNSA.

The chain links TRBV6-5 to TRBJ2-7, with TRBD2 identical over 8 bases. The CDR3 has 13 amino acids. Germline CDR1 is MNHEY and CDR2 is SVGAGI. The CDR3 loop is CATGGRGVYEQYF. In DNA, the CDR3 is TGTGCGACGGGAGGGCGAGGGGTCTACGAGCAGTACTTC.

The chain couples TRBV7-9 to TRBJ2-7; tentatively, D is TRBD2 (5 bases). CDR1 and CDR2 from the germline V gene are SEHNR and FQNEAQ (reference sequence). This CDR3 has 16 amino acids. Trimming left V 4 bases short and J 6 bases short, with 22 bases between. CDR3 DNA: TGTGCCAGCAGCTCGGGTGAGGGCTTTGGGAAGGGCGAGCAGTACTTC. Its protein is CASSSGEGFGKGEQYF. The whole variable domain, filled in from reference TRBV7-9 and TRBJ2-7, reads DTGVSQNPRHKITKRGQNVTFRCDPISEHNRLYWYRQTLGQGPEFLTYFQNEAQLEKSRLLSDRFSAERPKGSFSTLEIQRTEQGDSAMYLCASSSGEGFGKGEQYFGPGTRLTVT.

The rearrangement uses TRBV11-1 and TRBJ2-2; 8 bases align to TRBD2. Looked up from germline, CDR1 is SGHAT and CDR2 is FQDESV (reference sequence). The CDR3 covers 15 residues. Trimming at V came to 5 bases and at J to 6 bases, leaving 8 bases not matched to a gene. CDR3 loop: CASSAPGREAGELFF. The CDR3, as DNA: TGTGCCAGCAGCGCCCCCGGGAGGGAGGCCGGGGAGCTGTTTTTT.

This sequence joins TRBV2 and TRBJ2-7; maybe TRBD1 (6 bases). Per germline, CDR1 SNHLY and CDR2 FYNNEI. The V and J ends lost 8 bases and 5 bases respectively, with 16 bases between them. The CDR3 loop spans 13 amino acids. The CDR3 DNA is TGTGCCAGCGGAACAGGGATGGGTAACGAGCAGTACTTC. It specifies CASGTGMGNEQYF.

The chain links TRBV12-5 to TRBJ2-7, with 7 bases lining up with TRBD2. The germline V gene encodes CDR1 LGHNT and CDR2 FRNRAP. CDR3 length equals 11 residues. Unmatched junction bases numbered 6, after V lost 4 bases and J lost 12 bases. CDR3 in DNA: TGTGCTAGTGGTTCGGGACTATTTCCGTACTTC. This gives the protein CASGSGLFPYF. The entire variable domain, with the rest obtained from reference TRBV12-5 and TRBJ2-7, is as follows: DARVTQTPRHKVTEMGQEVTMRCQPILGHNTVFWYRQTMMQGLELLAYFRNRAPLDDSGMPKDRFSAEMPDATLATLKIQPSEPRDSAVYFCASGSGLFPYFGPGTRLTVT.

The rearrangement links TRBV11-2 to TRBJ2-1; 9 bases agree with TRBD1. The V gene end was trimmed by 3 bases and the J gene end by 4 bases; junction bases not matched to a gene: 4. Germline V gives CDR1 SGHAT, CDR2 FQNNGV. The CDR3 spans 15 residues. CDR3 protein: CASSLDRGVYNEQFF. The CDR3 DNA sequence: TGTGCCAGCAGCTTGGACAGGGGTGTGTACAATGAGCAGTTCTTC.